The clone carrying this TCR beta chain was recorded at least ten times. No antigen is known for it. This sample was taken from a study of blood T cells in healthy people across ages. V was cut by 3 bases and J by 0 bases, with 6 bases left in between. The CDR3 covers 15 residues. CDR1 is MGHDK, CDR2 SYGVNS, per germline. Next came a second PCR, run for about 6 to 12 cycles, which used a sample-barcoded 5' primer along with a J-beta primer mix. TCRdb re-derived calls from the 5' RACE reads in MiXCR, one entry per CDR3 protein. The table shows about 650,000 distinct CDR3 sequences, with roughly half occurring only once. Study-wide results and caveats: The lack of PBMC sorting stopped any conclusive naive versus antigen-experienced comparison.

Sequenced input: blood. The source is an elderly woman in good health. The rearrangement uses TRBV25-1 and TRBJ1-6, with D hard to call. CDR3 region: CASSDTSSYNSPLHF. The CDR3 DNA follows: TGTGCCAGCAGTGATACGAGCTCCTATAATTCACCCCTCCACTTT.